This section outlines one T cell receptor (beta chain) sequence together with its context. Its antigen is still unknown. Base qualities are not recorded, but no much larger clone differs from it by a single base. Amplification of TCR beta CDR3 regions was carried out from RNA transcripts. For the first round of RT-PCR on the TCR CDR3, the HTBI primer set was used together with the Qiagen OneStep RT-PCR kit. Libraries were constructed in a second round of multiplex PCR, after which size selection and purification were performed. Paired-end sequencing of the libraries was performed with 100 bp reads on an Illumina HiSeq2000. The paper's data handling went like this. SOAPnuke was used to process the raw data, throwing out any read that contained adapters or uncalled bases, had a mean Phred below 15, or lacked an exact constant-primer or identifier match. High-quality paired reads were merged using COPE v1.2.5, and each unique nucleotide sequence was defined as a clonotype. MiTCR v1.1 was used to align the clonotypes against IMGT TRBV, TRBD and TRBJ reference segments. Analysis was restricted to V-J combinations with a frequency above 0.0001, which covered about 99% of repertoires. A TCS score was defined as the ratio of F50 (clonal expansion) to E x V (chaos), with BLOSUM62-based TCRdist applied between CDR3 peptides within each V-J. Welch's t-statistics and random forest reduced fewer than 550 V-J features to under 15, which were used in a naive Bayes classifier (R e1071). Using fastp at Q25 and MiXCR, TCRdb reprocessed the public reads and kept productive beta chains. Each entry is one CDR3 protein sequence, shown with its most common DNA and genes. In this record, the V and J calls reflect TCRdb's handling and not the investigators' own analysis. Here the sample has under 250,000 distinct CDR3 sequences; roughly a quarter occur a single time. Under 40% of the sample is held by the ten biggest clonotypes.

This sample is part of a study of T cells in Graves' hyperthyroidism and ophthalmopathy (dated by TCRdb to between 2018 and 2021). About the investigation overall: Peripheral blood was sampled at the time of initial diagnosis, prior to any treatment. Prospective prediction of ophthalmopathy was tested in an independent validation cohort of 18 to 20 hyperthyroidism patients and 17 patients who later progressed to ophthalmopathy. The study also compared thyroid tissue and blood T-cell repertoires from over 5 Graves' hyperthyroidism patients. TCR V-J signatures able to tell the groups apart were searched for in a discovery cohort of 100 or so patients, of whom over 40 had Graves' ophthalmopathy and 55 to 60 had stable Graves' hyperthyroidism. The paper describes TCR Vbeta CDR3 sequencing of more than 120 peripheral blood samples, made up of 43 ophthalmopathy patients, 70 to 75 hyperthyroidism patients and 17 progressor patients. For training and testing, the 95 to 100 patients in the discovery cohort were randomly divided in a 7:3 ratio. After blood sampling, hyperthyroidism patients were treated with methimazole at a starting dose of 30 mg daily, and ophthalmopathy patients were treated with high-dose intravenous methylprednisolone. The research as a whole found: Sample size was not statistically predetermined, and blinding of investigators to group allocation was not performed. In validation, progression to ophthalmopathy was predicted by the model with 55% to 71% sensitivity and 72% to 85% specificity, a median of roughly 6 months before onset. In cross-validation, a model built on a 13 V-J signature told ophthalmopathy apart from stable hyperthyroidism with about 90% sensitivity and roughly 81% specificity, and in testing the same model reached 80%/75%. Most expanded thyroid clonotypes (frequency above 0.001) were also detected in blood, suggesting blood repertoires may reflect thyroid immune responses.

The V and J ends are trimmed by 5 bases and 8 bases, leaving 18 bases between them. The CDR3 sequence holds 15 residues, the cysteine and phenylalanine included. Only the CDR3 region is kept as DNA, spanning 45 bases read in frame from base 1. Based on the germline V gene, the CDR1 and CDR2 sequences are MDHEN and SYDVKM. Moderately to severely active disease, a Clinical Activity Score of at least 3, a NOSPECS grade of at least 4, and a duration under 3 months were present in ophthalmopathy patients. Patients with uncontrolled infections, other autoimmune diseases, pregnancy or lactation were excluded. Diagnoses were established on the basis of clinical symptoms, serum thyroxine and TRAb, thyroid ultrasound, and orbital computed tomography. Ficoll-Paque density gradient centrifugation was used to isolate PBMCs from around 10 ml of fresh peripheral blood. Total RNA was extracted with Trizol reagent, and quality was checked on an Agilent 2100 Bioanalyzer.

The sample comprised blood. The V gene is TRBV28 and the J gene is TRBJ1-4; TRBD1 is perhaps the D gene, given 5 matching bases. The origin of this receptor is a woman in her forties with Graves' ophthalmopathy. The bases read TGTGCCAGCAGTGGAGCAGGGAGAGGCGAAGAAAAACTGTTTTTT. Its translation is CASSGAGRGEEKLFF.